This TCR beta chain stems from a study of molecular identifiers for immune sequencing clone quantification. This clonotype was seen ten or more times. Its target is unknown. Germline CDR1 reads SEHNR; CDR2 reads FQNEAQ (reference sequence). V shed 5 bases and J shed 1 base, with 11 bases lying between them. The CDR3 sequence is 15 residues long. Study-wide points: The study found clones above 20 RNA copies held over 98% of effector molecules and under 1% in naive cells.

MiXCR, run by TCRdb on the PCR reads, gives a single entry per CDR3 protein. The table includes 600,000 to 650,000 distinct CDR3 sequences, nearly 20% detected once. This TCR derives from a human donor in good health. Some libraries in this study had Jurkat cell RNA spiked in. The V gene is TRBV7-9, the J gene TRBJ1-4, with TRBD1 as a possible D gene (5 bases). Material: naive CD8+ T cells from blood, with Jurkat cell RNA spiked in. Specified subset: FACS-sorted CD8+CD4-CCR7+CD45RA+ naive T cells. The CDR3 bases are TGTGCCAGCAGCCCGCCCGGGGGAACTAATGAAAAACTGTTTTTT. Its translation: CASSPPGGTNEKLFF.